Shown below are 26 T cell receptor beta chains from a single sample sequenced in a study of identical twins. TCRdb re-analysed the 5' RACE reads in MiXCR, keeping a single row per CDR3 protein. The top ten hold around 0.25% of the sample, which has more than 1.5 million distinct CDR3 sequences, around a third seen once. Sequencing was done on a sample of cord blood. These receptors were taken from a newborn girl in good health.

The CDR3 region is CASSAGVNNSPLHF. Written as DNA, the CDR3 is TGTGCCAGCAGTGCGGGAGTTAATAATTCACCCCTCCACTTT. The genes are TRBV6-1 and TRBJ1-6; no clear D gene. Between the trimmed V and J ends, which lost 4 bases and 5 bases, there was a span of 9 bases. The CDR3 totals 14 residues. Germline V gene sequence: CDR1 MNHNS, CDR2 SASEGT.

The V gene is TRBV5-1, the J gene TRBJ1-5; unclear D gene. V was pared by 1 base and J by 6 bases, with 11 bases between. Per germline, CDR1 SGHRS and CDR2 YFSETQ. The CDR3 runs 14 residues. CDR3 region: CASSLPRRAQPQHF. CDR3 coding DNA: TGCGCCAGCAGCTTGCCCCGAAGGGCTCAGCCCCAGCATTTT.

J is TRBJ1-5 and V is TRBV7-8, with D tentatively TRBD1 (5 bases). The CDR3 sequence is 14 residues long. The germline V gene has CDR1 SGHVS and CDR2 FQNEAQ. V shed 3 bases and J shed 6 bases, with 12 bases lying between them. The CDR3 nucleotides read TGTGCCAGCAGCTTCGGCAGGGTGGGTCAGCCCCAGCATTTT. It translates to CASSFGRVGQPQHF.

The chain uses TRBV4-2 and TRBJ1-2; 12 bases line up with TRBD1. Germline V lookup: CDR1 LGHNA, CDR2 YNFKEQ. With V trimmed by 8 bases and J by 2 bases, 6 bases remained unmatched. The CDR3 contains 15 residues. CDR3 sequence: CASLGQGAGNYGYTF. The CDR3 nucleotides are TGTGCCAGCCTGGGACAGGGGGCTGGAAACTATGGCTACACCTTC.

This chain links TRBV27 with TRBJ2-3; 7 positions agree with TRBD2. The germline gives CDR1 MNHEY, CDR2 SMNVEV (reference sequence). The CDR3 extends over 18 amino acids. V gave up 6 bases and J gave up 0 bases; unmatched junction bases: 15. CDR3 DNA sequence: TGTGCCAGCAGCAGAGAGACTAGCTGGAGGGCTAGCACAGATACGCAGTATTTT. The encoded protein is CASSRETSWRASTDTQYF.

This clonotype was seen a handful of times. The V and J genes are TRBV28 and TRBJ1-5, with D possibly matching TRBD1 (6 bases). CDR1 and CDR2 (germline): MDHEN, SYDVKM. The V gene lost 3 bases and the J gene lost 2 bases, with 11 bases spanning the gap. The CDR3 has 15 amino acids. The CDR3: CASSFGAGGNQPQHF. In DNA, the CDR3 is TGTGCCAGCAGTTTTGGGGCAGGGGGCAATCAGCCCCAGCATTTT.

The gene calls are TRBV6-2 or TRBV6-3 and TRBJ2-7; 7 bases are a match to TRBD1. The V gene end was trimmed by 6 bases and the J gene end by 1 base; junction bases not matched to a gene: 6. CDR1 MNHEY and CDR2 SVGEGT come from the germline V gene. The CDR3 totals 14 residues. In DNA form, the CDR3 reads TGTGCCAGCAGGGGACAGCACCTTTCCTACGAGCAGTACTTC. This gives the protein CASRGQHLSYEQYF.

The chain couples TRBV20-1 to TRBJ1-1, with no clear D. Deletions cut 6 bases from V and 0 bases from J, with 14 bases between. The CDR3 contains 14 residues. Germline values: CDR1 DFQATT, CDR2 SNEGSKA (reference sequence). CDR3 amino acids: CSALRAAMNTEAFF. In DNA form, the CDR3 reads TGCAGTGCCCTGAGGGCAGCCATGAACACTGAAGCTTTCTTT.

There are a few counts of this clonotype. The gene calls are TRBV4-1 and TRBJ2-1, with 9 nucleotides matching TRBD2. There are 15 residues in the CDR3. From germline, CDR1 is MGHRA and CDR2 YSYEKL. V was pared by 1 base and J by 4 bases, with 2 bases of the junction left unmatched. For the CDR3, the DNA is TGCGCCAGCAGCCAAGGGACTAGCGATTACAATGAGCAGTTCTTC. It specifies CASSQGTSDYNEQFF.

Note on this clonotype: A much larger clone differs from this one at a single base, so this may be a read error. This chain joins TRBV28 and TRBJ2-3; TRBD1 matches 8 bases. The CDR3 spans 15 residues. The germline CDR1 and CDR2 sequences are MDHEN and SYDVKM. The CDR3 loop reads CASSRWTGLTDTRYF. The DNA of the CDR3 is TGTGCCAGCAGTCGCTGGACAGGGTTGACAGATACGCGGTATTTT.

The V and J genes are TRBV5-1 and TRBJ1-1; D not resolved. CDR1 and CDR2 (germline): SGHRS, YFSETQ. The CDR3 contains 15 residues. V was pared by 1 base and J by 2 bases, with 12 bases between. The CDR3 nucleotides are TGCGCCAGCAGCTTGCCAGCCGCTCTCAACACTGAAGCTTTCTTT. Encoded protein: CASSLPAALNTEAFF.

There are many counts of this clonotype. The rearrangement joins TRBV5-6 to TRBJ2-7, with 7 positions matching TRBD2. J lost 4 bases, V lost 0 bases, and 7 bases had no gene match. There are 15 residues in the CDR3. CDR1 and CDR2 (germline): SGHDT, YYEEEE. Here the CDR3 reads CASSLGLAETYEQYF. In DNA, the CDR3 is TGTGCCAGCAGCTTGGGCCTAGCGGAGACATACGAGCAGTACTTC.

This clonotype was counted ten times or more. The V gene is TRBV14, the J gene TRBJ2-1; D not certain. V shed 0 bases and J shed 2 bases, with 5 bases lying between them. Germline lookup yields CDR1 SGHDN and CDR2 FVKESK. CDR3 size: 14 residues. DNA for the CDR3: TGTGCCAGCAGCCAAGACAGGCCCTACAATGAGCAGTTCTTC. Protein sequence: CASSQDRPYNEQFF.

The rearrangement joins TRBV20-1 to TRBJ2-5, with 9 bases fitting TRBD2. The V segment lost 6 bases and the J segment 11 bases; nucleotides outside the gene matches: 16. CDR3 size: 14 residues. Germline V gives CDR1 DFQATT, CDR2 SNEGSKA (reference sequence). The CDR3 loop reads CSAPGSGRNGQQYF. For the CDR3, the DNA is TGCAGTGCCCCAGGGAGCGGGAGGAATGGGCAGCAGTACTTC.

This clonotype has a handful of counts. The gene calls are TRBV12-3 or TRBV12-4 and TRBJ2-3, with D maybe TRBD2 (6 bases). This CDR3 spans 15 amino acids. Trimming pared 1 base from V and 7 bases from J, leaving 15 bases between. CDR3 amino acids: CASSLGRGGGNTQYF. In nucleotides, the CDR3 is TGTGCCAGCAGTTTAGGGCGGGGAGGTGGAAATACGCAGTATTTT.

Concerning this clonotype: The conserved phenylalanine or tryptophan normally closing the CDR3 is absent here, so this likely arose from a read error. J is TRBJ2-5 and V is TRBV12-3 or TRBV12-4, with 8 nucleotides matching TRBD2. V shed 10 bases and J 3 bases; nucleotides not matched to a gene: 10. CDR3 length: 14 residues. CDR3 residues: CATKAGDVKETQYY. CDR3 nucleotide sequence: TGTGCCACCAAAGCGGGGGACGTAAAAGAGACCCAGTACTAC.

About this clonotype: This could be a read error, since a much larger clone is one nucleotide away. The chain recombines TRBV7-9 with TRBJ2-4; D remains ambiguous. This CDR3 comprises 15 residues. Per the germline V gene, CDR1 is SEHNR and CDR2 is FQNEAQ (reference sequence). For the CDR3, the DNA is TGTGCCAGCAGCTTAAGACCAGCCGCCAAAAACATTCGGTACTTC. Protein product: CASSLRPAAKNIRYF.

Concerning this clonotype: The germline gene is not matched at one end of the junction; a read error may be the cause. This chain joins TRBV20-1 and TRBJ2-7; 8 nucleotides align to TRBD2. The CDR3 runs 13 residues. Germline CDR1 DFQATT, CDR2 SNEGSKA (reference sequence). The CDR3 region is CSPRAGALYEQYF. CDR3 nucleotide sequence: TGCAGTCCTAGAGCGGGGGCCCTCTACGAGCAGTACTTC.

This clonotype was observed many times. V usage is TRBV5-1 and J usage is TRBJ2-1, with D uncertain. The CDR3 runs 13 residues. Germline values: CDR1 SGHRS, CDR2 YFSETQ. Trimming removed 1 base at V and 6 bases at J, with 8 bases between. CDR3 in amino acids: CASSLTPSNEQFF. The CDR3 DNA sequence: TGCGCCAGCAGCTTGACACCTTCCAATGAGCAGTTCTTC. Together with reference TRBV5-1 and TRBJ2-1, the CDR3 gives the full variable domain: KAGVTQTPRYLIKTRGQQVTLSCSPISGHRSVSWYQQTPGQGLQFLFEYFSETQRNKGNFPGRFSGRQFSNSRSEMNVSTLELGDSALYLCASSLTPSNEQFFGPGTRLTVL.

This clonotype came up many times. The chain employs TRBV5-1 and TRBJ2-5; D is perhaps TRBD2 (6 bases). The CDR3 is made up of 13 amino acids. Germline V gives CDR1 SGHRS, CDR2 YFSETQ. Deletions cut 3 bases from V and 5 bases from J, with 11 bases between. In nucleotides, the CDR3 is TGCGCCAGCAGCTCAATCGGGGGTGAGACCCAGTACTTC. Amino acid sequence: CASSSIGGETQYF.

This clonotype was found a few times. The chain employs TRBV7-9 and TRBJ1-1; weak D call: TRBD1 (5 bases). Trimming cost V 0 bases and J 3 bases, with 17 bases left between them. Germline V gives CDR1 SEHNR, CDR2 FQNEAQ (reference sequence). The CDR3 has 17 amino acids. CDR3 sequence reads: CASSLAALRDLDTEAFF. In DNA form, the CDR3 reads TGTGCCAGCAGCTTAGCGGCACTCAGGGACTTGGACACTGAAGCTTTCTTT.

The V call is TRBV11-2, the J call TRBJ2-7, with D possibly TRBD2 on 5 matching bases. Trimming removed 5 bases at V and 5 bases at J, with 13 bases between. From germline, CDR1 is SGHAT and CDR2 FQNNGV. This CDR3 contains 13 residues. The CDR3 here is CASSRDLGDEQYF. DNA for the CDR3: TGTGCCAGCAGCCGGGATTTAGGAGACGAGCAGTACTTC. The full variable domain, with the rest looked up from reference TRBV11-2 and TRBJ2-7, is EAGVAQSPRYKIIEKRQSVAFWCNPISGHATLYWYQQILGQGPKLLIQFQNNGVVDDSQLPKDRFSAERLKGVDSTLKIQPAKLEDSAVYLCASSRDLGDEQYFGPGTRLTVT.

The gene calls are TRBV24-1 and TRBJ2-1; the D gene is possibly TRBD1 (5 bases). The CDR3 loop spans 14 amino acids. Per the germline V gene, CDR1 is KGHDR and CDR2 is SFDVKD. V was cut by 0 bases and J by 7 bases, with 9 bases left in between. CDR3 region: CATSDLQGWNEQFF. CDR3 nucleotides: TGTGCCACCAGTGATTTGCAGGGATGGAATGAGCAGTTCTTC.

The chain carries TRBV3-1 and TRBJ1-5; D is unresolved. Germline V lookup: CDR1 LGHDT, CDR2 YNNKEL (reference sequence). V lost 4 bases, J lost 4 bases, and 17 bases lay in between. This CDR3 has 16 amino acids. The CDR3 is CASSRGPGRANQPQHF. The CDR3 DNA is TGTGCCAGCAGCCGGGGTCCGGGGAGGGCAAATCAGCCCCAGCATTTT.

V and J are TRBV6-1 and TRBJ2-7; 7 positions match TRBD1. The trim removed 5 bases at V and 2 bases at J, leaving 15 bases unmatched. Germline loops: CDR1 MNHNS, CDR2 SASEGT. CDR3 length: 17 residues. CDR3 DNA sequence: TGTGCCAGCAGTAAATTACTTACGGGACAGCAGACCTACGAGCAGTACTTC. Translation gives CASSKLLTGQQTYEQYF.

This clonotype was recorded many times. The CDR3 region is CSVDGLHSANEQFF. The DNA of the CDR3 is TGCAGCGTTGACGGCCTACACTCTGCGAATGAGCAGTTCTTC. This sequence joins TRBV29-1 and TRBJ2-1; D not resolved. CDR3 length: 14 amino acids. From germline, CDR1 is SQVTM and CDR2 ANQGSEA. Trimming removed 3 bases from V and 7 bases from J, with 16 bases in between.